Shown below are 13 T cell receptor beta chains from a single sample sequenced in a study of PD-1 blockade in classical Hodgkin lymphoma. Data came from immunoSEQ multiplex PCR; TCRdb stores just in-frame clones and leaves some out. The sample yields fewer than 15,000 clones, under 85% seen once. In every patient, relapse followed autologous stem cell transplantation, while exposure to brentuximab vedotin differed. The authors enriched CD8+ T cells from thawed PBMCs via magnetic negative selection. Sequencing was performed on CD8+ T cells from blood, taken at baseline. The receptors were gathered from a human donor with classical Hodgkin lymphoma.

This clone turned up a few times. CDR3 in amino acids: CASSPPALSNQPQHF. DNA of the CDR3: TGTGCCAGCAGCCCCCCGGCCCTTAGCAATCAGCCCCAGCATTTT. This rearrangement joins TRBV28 to TRBJ1-5; the D is unclear. The CDR3 consists of 15 residues. Trimming shortened V by 6 bases and J by 0 bases, and 12 bases separated the two germline ends. The germline CDR1 and CDR2 sequences are MDHEN and SYDVKM.

The chain uses TRBV5-5 and TRBJ1-4; no clear D. Germline V gene data show CDR1 as SGHKS and CDR2 as YYEKEE (reference sequence). Trimming removed 2 bases at V and 7 bases at J, with 12 bases between. The length of the CDR3 is 14 residues. CDR3 coding DNA: TGTGCCAGCAGCTTAGGTCCCTGGGGTGAAAAACTGTTTTTT. As protein: CASSLGPWGEKLFF.

V is TRBV19 and J is TRBJ2-5; 8 nucleotides match TRBD2. Germline V gene data show CDR1 as LNHDA and CDR2 as SQIVND (reference sequence). Trimming at V came to 7 bases and at J to 1 base, leaving 5 bases not matched to a gene. CDR3 length equals 14 residues. The DNA of the CDR3 is TGTGCCAGTATGGGGCGGGGGGTCCAAGAGACCCAGTACTTC. Amino acid sequence: CASMGRGVQETQYF.

The chain employs TRBV7-2 and TRBJ2-7, with 9 bases aligning to TRBD2. CDR3 length: 14 residues. Germline loops: CDR1 SGHTA, CDR2 FQGNSA. V trimming: 5 bases; J trimming: 2 bases; junction bases outside the gene matches: 4. CDR3 coding DNA: TGTGCCAGCAGCCCGACTAGCGGTACCTACGAGCAGTACTTC. As protein: CASSPTSGTYEQYF.

The chain has TRBV21-1 and TRBJ2-2; the table's D call TRBD2 went unverified against the DNA. TRBV21-1 is designated a pseudogene. The CDR3 runs 13 residues. The CDR3 region is CASSLVRTGELFF. DNA for the CDR3: TGTGCCAGCAGCCTGGTGCGGACCGGGGAGCTGTTTTTT.

This chain uses TRBV10-3 with TRBJ2-5; TRBD1 aligns across 7 bases. V lost 2 bases, J lost 2 bases, and 2 bases stayed unmatched. The CDR3 runs 14 residues. Germline V gene lookup returns CDR1 ENHRY and CDR2 SYGVKD. The CDR3 reads CAISETGEQETQYF. The CDR3 bases are TGTGCCATCAGTGAGACAGGGGAACAAGAGACCCAGTACTTC.

The rearrangement joins TRBV11-2 to TRBJ2-3; 8 bases are shared with TRBD2. The CDR3 is made up of 18 amino acids. Germline V lookup: CDR1 SGHAT, CDR2 FQNNGV. Losses at the gene ends were 1 base for V and 3 bases for J; bases not matched to a gene: 12. In DNA, the CDR3 is TGTGCCAGCAGCTTAGGCGGATGGGCGGGGGGTATTACAGATACGCAGTATTTT. This encodes CASSLGGWAGGITDTQYF.

The chain recombines TRBV5-4 with TRBJ2-3; D assignment may be TRBD1 or TRBD2 (5 bases each). Per germline, CDR1 SGHNT and CDR2 YYREEE (reference sequence). The V and J ends lost 7 bases and 2 bases respectively, with 17 bases between them. This CDR3 region has 15 residues. The CDR3 DNA sequence: TGTGCCAGCGCAAGAGAGGGGCCCTACACAGATACGCAGTATTTT. It is translated as CASAREGPYTDTQYF.

V and J are TRBV2 and TRBJ1-2; no clear D. The V gene lost 1 base and the J gene lost 5 bases, with 8 bases spanning the gap. CDR1 is SNHLY, CDR2 FYNNEI, per germline. This CDR3 has 13 amino acids. The CDR3 here is CASSEGQDYGYTF. The CDR3 DNA sequence: TGTGCCAGCAGTGAAGGGCAGGATTATGGCTACACCTTC.

V gene TRBV6-5 combines with J gene TRBJ2-1; TRBD1 is a possible D gene (7 bases). The CDR3 has 13 amino acids. V was cut by 4 bases and J by 7 bases, with 11 bases left in between. CDR1 is MNHEY and CDR2 is SVGAGI in the germline V gene. CDR3: CASSSGGTNEQFF. As DNA, the CDR3 is TGTGCCAGCAGTTCAGGGGGGACGAATGAGCAGTTCTTC.

A single count supports this clone. The rearrangement joins TRBV13 to TRBJ1-1; D call uncertain. Germline CDR1 is PRHDT and CDR2 is FYEKMQ (reference sequence). This CDR3 spans 13 amino acids. Trimming removed 8 bases from V and 1 base from J, with 11 bases in between. The CDR3 DNA reads TGTGCCAGCCTCAGGTTCCAGAACACTGAAGCTTTCTTT. Amino acid sequence: CASLRFQNTEAFF. Full variable domain (outside the CDR3, taken from reference TRBV13 and TRBJ1-1): AAGVIQSPRHLIKEKRETATLKCYPIPRHDTVYWYQQGPGQDPQFLISFYEKMQSDKGSIPDRFSAQQFSDYHSELNMSSLELGDSALYFCASLRFQNTEAFFGQGTRLTVV.

The V gene is TRBV14, the J gene TRBJ1-1; D may be TRBD1 (5 bases). Germline V gives CDR1 SGHDN, CDR2 FVKESK. V lost 1 base and J 7 bases, leaving 16 bases between the germline ends. The CDR3 is 15 residues long. The CDR3 DNA reads TGTGCCAGCAGCCAAGTCCCGGGGGGGACGGGTGAAGCTTTCTTT. Encoded protein: CASSQVPGGTGEAFF.

The chain has TRBV21-1 and TRBJ2-7. TRBV21-1 is annotated as a pseudogene. The length of the CDR3 is 14 residues. CDR3 coding DNA: TGTGCCAGCAGCAAAGGTCCGACGTCCTACGAGCAGTACTTC. This gives the protein CASSKGPTSYEQYF.